These 5 T cell receptor beta chains were sequenced from one sample in a study of cytomegalovirus exposure and HLA in healthy donors. Use of 60 Vbeta and 13 Jbeta primers characterized the PCR. The table came from immunoSEQ multiplex PCR; TCRdb's copy has only in-frame clones and leaves some out. Of 90,000 to 95,000 clones detected, 65% to 85% appear once; the ten largest clones hold roughly 1.3%. The sequenced material came from PBMCs. These receptors were obtained from a girl aged 2-10 years in good health and CMV-seropositive.

The V gene is TRBV30, the J gene TRBJ2-2; tentative D call: TRBD2 (5 bases). This CDR3 comprises 13 residues. Germline-derived CDR1 and CDR2 are GTSNPN and SVGIG (reference sequence). V dropped 1 base and J dropped 4 bases, with 7 bases sitting between them. CDR3 loop: CAWSGGSTGELFF. In nucleotides, the CDR3 is TGTGCCTGGAGTGGAGGGAGCACCGGGGAGCTGTTTTTT.

The gene calls are TRBV28 and TRBJ1-5; weak D call: TRBD1 (5 bases). The length of the CDR3 is 13 residues. Germline assignment: CDR1 MDHEN and CDR2 SYDVKM. V was shortened by 6 bases and J by 5 bases, with 11 bases between the two germline ends. The CDR3 sequence is CASRFREDQPQHF. The CDR3 DNA sequence: TGTGCCAGCAGGTTCAGGGAGGATCAGCCCCAGCATTTT.

The chain uses TRBV20-1 and TRBJ1-2, with D unresolved. V lost 2 bases and J lost 6, with 7 bases in between. There are 11 residues in the CDR3. Germline V gives CDR1 DFQATT, CDR2 SNEGSKA (reference sequence). The CDR3 loop is CSARLTNGYTF. The CDR3 bases are TGCAGTGCTAGACTGACAAATGGCTACACCTTC.

The gene calls are TRBV27 and TRBJ1-1; D is unclear. This CDR3 spans 17 amino acids. Per germline, CDR1 MNHEY and CDR2 SMNVEV (reference sequence). V lost 3 bases to trimming and J lost 1 base, with 18 bases between them. Here the CDR3 DNA reads TGTGCCAGCAGTTTGTCCCCTCCGGGGTGGGGGAACACTGAAGCTTTCTTT. This codes for CASSLSPPGWGNTEAFF.

The chain employs TRBV16 and TRBJ1-2, with 7 bases fitting TRBD1. V shed 0 bases, J shed 6 bases, and the junction held 4 bases outside the gene matches. The CDR3 is 14 residues long. CDR1 KGHSY and CDR2 FQNENV come from the germline V gene. CDR3 amino acids: CASSQSWTGNGYTF. DNA of the CDR3: TGTGCCAGCAGCCAATCCTGGACAGGTAATGGCTACACCTTC.